Listed below are T cell receptor beta chains from one sample, sequenced in a study of identical twins. One entry per CDR3 protein, called by TCRdb with MiXCR from the 5' RACE reads. The table shows 200,000 to 250,000 distinct CDR3 sequences, with roughly 13% occurring only once. In addition, the sample was reused for a study of yellow fever vaccine responses in identical twins.

Sequenced material: memory (CD45RO+) T cells sorted from blood. The source is a woman aged 18-30 years in good health. CDR3s include the opening cysteine and the closing phenylalanine or tryptophan. The order of the fields is J gene, D gene, V gene, clone size, CDR3 protein, CDR3 DNA. A D gene is named only where the DNA matches it firmly. Part of the rows lack a size; the others show once, few, many or a class for expanded clones.

TRBJ1-3 | NA | TRBV7-9 | many | CASSLAGSGNTIYF | TGTGCCAGCAGCTTAGCAGGCTCTGGAAACACCATATATTTT
TRBJ2-3 | NA | TRBV11-2 | many | CASSFQTDTQYF | TGTGCCAGCAGCTTCCAGACAGATACGCAGTATTTT
TRBJ2-3 | TRBD2 | TRBV6-5 | NA | CASSSGLVTDTQYF | TGTGCCAGCAGTTCGGGACTAGTTACAGATACGCAGTATTTT
TRBJ1-2 | NA | TRBV18 | few | CASSPSGSGYTF | TGTGCCAGCTCACCTTCAGGGTCGGGCTACACCTTC
TRBJ2-2 | NA | TRBV11-2 | few | CASSIRHPNTGELFF | TGTGCCAGCAGTATCAGGCACCCGAACACCGGGGAGCTGTTTTTT
TRBJ2-3 | NA | TRBV12-3/TRBV12-4 | few | CASTDVPSTDTQYF | TGTGCCAGCACCGACGTACCTAGCACAGATACGCAGTATTTT
TRBJ2-7 | TRBD1 | TRBV10-3 | NA | CAIRGSTGISYEQYF | TGTGCCATCAGGGGTTCGACAGGGATCTCCTACGAGCAGTACTTC
TRBJ2-7 | NA | TRBV19 | NA | CASSLDRTGSYEQYF | TGTGCCAGTAGTCTAGACCGAACCGGGTCCTACGAGCAGTACTTC
TRBJ2-7 | NA | TRBV10-2 | few | CASSPGHGYEQYF | TGCGCCAGCAGTCCGGGACATGGGTACGAGCAGTACTTC
TRBJ2-6 | NA | TRBV6-5 | NA | CASSYLQNSGANVLTF | TGTGCCAGCAGTTACCTGCAGAACTCTGGGGCCAACGTCCTGACTTTC
TRBJ1-1 | NA | TRBV5-1 | few | CASSLEVNTEAFF | TGCGCCAGCAGCTTGGAGGTGAACACTGAAGCTTTCTTT
TRBJ1-2 | NA | TRBV28 | NA | CASSSGQPPANYGYTF | TGTGCCAGCAGTTCAGGGCAGCCACCAGCTAACTATGGCTACACCTTC
TRBJ2-3 | TRBD1 | TRBV6-1 | few | CASSRDRGNADTQYF | TGTGCCAGCAGCAGGGACAGGGGAAACGCAGATACGCAGTATTTT
TRBJ1-1 | NA | TRBV10-3 | NA | CAISEPGDTEAFF | TGTGCCATCAGTGAGCCGGGGGACACTGAAGCTTTCTTT
TRBJ2-6 | NA | TRBV3-1 | many | CASTRMGSGANVLTF | TGTGCCAGCACTCGCATGGGGTCTGGGGCCAACGTCCTGACTTTC
TRBJ2-3 | TRBD2 | TRBV6-4 | NA | CASSVRGGPDTQYF | TGTGCCAGCAGTGTCCGGGGGGGCCCAGATACGCAGTATTTT
TRBJ2-5 | NA | TRBV20-1 | NA | CSARDRLRGGETQYF | TGCAGTGCTAGAGATAGACTGCGGGGTGGAGAGACCCAGTACTTC
TRBJ2-3 | NA | TRBV24-1 | many | CATSEGASGYTDTQYF | TGTGCCACCAGTGAGGGGGCTAGCGGCTACACAGATACGCAGTATTTT
TRBJ2-1 | NA | TRBV19 | NA | CASSRRTGGYNEQFF | TGTGCCAGTAGTAGAAGGACCGGCGGATACAATGAGCAGTTCTTC
TRBJ2-2 | NA | TRBV29-1 | NA | CSVSGQIKNTGELFF | TGCAGCGTCTCCGGACAGATCAAAAACACCGGGGAGCTGTTTTTT
TRBJ2-3 | TRBD2 | TRBV5-1 | many | CASSPRGGARTDTQYF | TGCGCCAGCAGCCCACGCGGGGGGGCAAGGACAGATACGCAGTATTTT
TRBJ2-2 | TRBD1 | TRBV20-1 | few | CSASSGQYTGELFF | TGCAGTGCTAGTTCGGGACAGTACACCGGGGAGCTGTTTTTT
TRBJ2-2 | TRBD1 | TRBV12-3/TRBV12-4 | NA | CASSETGAGELFF | TGTGCCAGCAGTGAGACAGGGGCTGGGGAGCTGTTTTTT
TRBJ1-1 | NA | TRBV19 | few | CASSISLFSRGATEAFF | TGTGCCAGTAGTATATCATTGTTTTCTCGGGGGGCTACTGAAGCTTTCTTT
TRBJ1-1 | TRBD1 | TRBV24-1 | few | CATSGGTGVNTEAFF | TGTGCCACCAGTGGCGGGACAGGTGTGAACACTGAAGCTTTCTTT
TRBJ2-7 | NA | TRBV2 | many | CASIRSEGVVEQYF | TGTGCCAGCATACGCTCCGAGGGCGTAGTCGAGCAGTACTTC
TRBJ1-2 | NA | TRBV7-8 | many | CASSSAGGANYGYTF | TGTGCCAGCAGCTCAGCCGGGGGCGCTAACTATGGCTACACCTTC
TRBJ2-3 | TRBD2 | TRBV10-3 | many | CAISEWLAGTDTQYF | TGTGCCATCAGTGAGTGGCTAGCGGGGACAGATACGCAGTATTTT
TRBJ2-5 | TRBD2 | TRBV6-1 | NA | CASSDEAGGPWETQYF | TGTGCCAGCAGTGACGAAGCGGGGGGGCCTTGGGAGACCCAGTACTTC
TRBJ2-7 | NA | TRBV12-3/TRBV12-4 | few | CASSFGTSYEQYF | TGTGCCAGCAGTTTTGGGACGTCCTACGAGCAGTACTTC
TRBJ2-7 | NA | TRBV6-1 | few | CASSDRPGIDEQYF | TGTGCCAGCAGTGATCGCCCGGGGATCGACGAGCAGTACTTC
TRBJ2-3 | NA | TRBV28 | NA | CASSFPPLNISGSTDTQYF | TGTGCCAGCAGTTTTCCGCCCCTCAACATATCCGGGTCTACAGATACGCAGTATTTT
TRBJ2-7 | NA | TRBV7-2 | few | CASSLAREWAEQYF | TGTGCCAGCAGCTTAGCCAGGGAATGGGCCGAGCAGTACTTC
TRBJ1-5 | NA | TRBV10-3 | NA | CAISVQDDQPQHF | TGTGCCATCAGTGTACAGGACGATCAGCCCCAGCATTTT
TRBJ2-1 | NA | TRBV3-1 | NA | CASRPGKGGTYNEQFF | TGTGCCAGCAGACCCGGGAAGGGCGGAACCTACAATGAGCAGTTCTTC
TRBJ2-7 | TRBD1 | TRBV20-1 | many | CSARSGQVDYEQYF | TGCAGTGCTAGATCTGGACAGGTTGACTACGAGCAGTACTTC
TRBJ2-1 | NA | TRBV29-1 | few | CSGTPVSFEGEQFF | TGCAGCGGCACTCCGGTTAGCTTTGAAGGTGAGCAGTTCTTC
TRBJ1-2 | NA | TRBV12-3/TRBV12-4 | NA | CASRLPGSGYTF | TGTGCCAGCAGACTCCCTGGGTCCGGCTACACCTTC
TRBJ2-4 | TRBD1 | TRBV12-5 | many | CASGRDSLAKNIQYF | TGTGCTAGTGGTAGGGACAGCCTAGCCAAAAACATTCAGTACTTC
TRBJ1-1 | NA | TRBV3-1 | many | CASSHYRSEAFF | TGTGCCAGCAGCCACTATAGGTCTGAAGCTTTCTTT